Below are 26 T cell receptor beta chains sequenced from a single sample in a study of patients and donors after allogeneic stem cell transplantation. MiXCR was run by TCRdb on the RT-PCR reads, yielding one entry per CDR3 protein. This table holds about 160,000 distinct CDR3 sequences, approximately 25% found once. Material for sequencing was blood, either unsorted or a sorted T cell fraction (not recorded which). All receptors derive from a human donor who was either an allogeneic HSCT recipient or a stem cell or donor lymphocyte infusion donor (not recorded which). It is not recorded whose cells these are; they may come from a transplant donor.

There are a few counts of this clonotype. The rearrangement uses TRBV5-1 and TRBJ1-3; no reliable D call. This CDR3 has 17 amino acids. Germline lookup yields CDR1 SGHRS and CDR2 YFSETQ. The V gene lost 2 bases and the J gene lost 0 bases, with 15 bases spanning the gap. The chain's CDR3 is CASSFGYWSLSGNTIYF. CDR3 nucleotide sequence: TGCGCCAGCAGCTTCGGGTATTGGTCTCTCTCTGGAAACACCATATATTTT.

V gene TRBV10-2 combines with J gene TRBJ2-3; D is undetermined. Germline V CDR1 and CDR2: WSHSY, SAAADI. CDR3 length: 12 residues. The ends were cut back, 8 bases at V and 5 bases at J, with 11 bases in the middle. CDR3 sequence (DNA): TGCGCCAGCTCCCGGGCGGTAGATACGCAGTATTTT. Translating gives CASSRAVDTQYF.

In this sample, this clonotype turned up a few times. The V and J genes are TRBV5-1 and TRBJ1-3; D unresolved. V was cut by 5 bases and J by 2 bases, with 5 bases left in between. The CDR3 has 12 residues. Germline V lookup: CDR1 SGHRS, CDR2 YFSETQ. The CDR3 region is CASSSTGNTIYF. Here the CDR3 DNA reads TGCGCCAGCAGTTCAACTGGAAACACCATATATTTT.

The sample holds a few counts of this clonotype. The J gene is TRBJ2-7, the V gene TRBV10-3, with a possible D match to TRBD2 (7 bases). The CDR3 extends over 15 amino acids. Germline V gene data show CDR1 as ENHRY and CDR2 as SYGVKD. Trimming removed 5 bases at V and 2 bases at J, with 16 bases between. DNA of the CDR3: TGTGCCATCAGTCCGGGGGGCAGTGTTACCTACGAGCAGTACTTC. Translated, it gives CAISPGGSVTYEQYF.

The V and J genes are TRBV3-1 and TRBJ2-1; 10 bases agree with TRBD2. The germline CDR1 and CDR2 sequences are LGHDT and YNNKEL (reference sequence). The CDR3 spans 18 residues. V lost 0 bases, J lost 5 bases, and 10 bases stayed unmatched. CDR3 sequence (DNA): TGTGCCAGCAGCCAAGACCACGTAACTAGCGGGGAGGACAATGAGCAGTTCTTC. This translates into CASSQDHVTSGEDNEQFF.

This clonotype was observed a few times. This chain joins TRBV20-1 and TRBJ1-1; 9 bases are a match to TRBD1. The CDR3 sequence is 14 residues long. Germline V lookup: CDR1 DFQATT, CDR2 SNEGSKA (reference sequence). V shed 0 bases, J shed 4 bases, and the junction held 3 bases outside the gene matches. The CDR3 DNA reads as TGCAGTGCTAGAGATCTGGGACAGGGCACTGAAGCTTTCTTT. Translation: CSARDLGQGTEAFF.

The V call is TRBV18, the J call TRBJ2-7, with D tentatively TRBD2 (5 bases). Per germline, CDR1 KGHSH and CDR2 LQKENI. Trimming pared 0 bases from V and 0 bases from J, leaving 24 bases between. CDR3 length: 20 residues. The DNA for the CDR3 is TGTGCCAGCTCACCACCGGTTCCGAGACTACTCTACTTTAGCTCCTACGAGCAGTACTTC. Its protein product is CASSPPVPRLLYFSSYEQYF.

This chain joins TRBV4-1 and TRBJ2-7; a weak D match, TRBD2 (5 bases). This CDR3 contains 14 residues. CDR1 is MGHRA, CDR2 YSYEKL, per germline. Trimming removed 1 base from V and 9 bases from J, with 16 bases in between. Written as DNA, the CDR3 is TGCGCCAGCAGCCAAGGTGAGGGCTCCTCGAGGCAGTACTTC. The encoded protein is CASSQGEGSSRQYF.

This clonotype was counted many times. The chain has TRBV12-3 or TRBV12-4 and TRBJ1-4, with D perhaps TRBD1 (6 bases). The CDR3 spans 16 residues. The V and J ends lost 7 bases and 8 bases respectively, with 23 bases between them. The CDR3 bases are TGTGCCAGCACTAACAAAGGGGGACAACGACTAGAAAAACTGTTTTTT. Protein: CASTNKGGQRLEKLFF.

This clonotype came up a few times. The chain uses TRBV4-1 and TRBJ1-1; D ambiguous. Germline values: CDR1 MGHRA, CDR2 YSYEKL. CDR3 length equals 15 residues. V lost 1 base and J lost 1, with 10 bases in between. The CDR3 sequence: CASSQVTTTNTEAFF. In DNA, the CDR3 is TGCGCCAGCAGCCAAGTAACGACGACGAACACTGAAGCTTTCTTT.

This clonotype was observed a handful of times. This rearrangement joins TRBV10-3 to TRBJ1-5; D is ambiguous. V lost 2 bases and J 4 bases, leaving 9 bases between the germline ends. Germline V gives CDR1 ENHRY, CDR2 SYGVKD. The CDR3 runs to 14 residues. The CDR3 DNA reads TGTGCCATCAGTGAGGCAGTCTTAAATCAGCCCCAGCATTTT. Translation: CAISEAVLNQPQHF.

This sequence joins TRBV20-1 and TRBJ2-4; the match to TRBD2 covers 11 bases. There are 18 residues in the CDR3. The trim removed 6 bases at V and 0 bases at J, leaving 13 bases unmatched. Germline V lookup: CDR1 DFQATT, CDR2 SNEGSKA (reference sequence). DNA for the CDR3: TGCAGTGCCAACCTACTAGCGGGAGAGGGGTTAGCCAAAAACATTCAGTACTTC. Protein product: CSANLLAGEGLAKNIQYF.

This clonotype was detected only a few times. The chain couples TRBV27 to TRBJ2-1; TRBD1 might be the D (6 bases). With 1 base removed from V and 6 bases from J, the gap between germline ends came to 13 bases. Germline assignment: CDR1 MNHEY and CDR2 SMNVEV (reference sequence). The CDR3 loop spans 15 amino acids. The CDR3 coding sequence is TGTGCCAGCAGTTTATGGGGGACACCTCTCAATGAGCAGTTCTTC. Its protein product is CASSLWGTPLNEQFF.

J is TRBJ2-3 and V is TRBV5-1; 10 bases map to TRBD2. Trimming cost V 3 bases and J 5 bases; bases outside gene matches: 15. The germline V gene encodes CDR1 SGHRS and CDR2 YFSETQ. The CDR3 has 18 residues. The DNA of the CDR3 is TGCGCCAGCAGCTCCGGGAGAGGGGTAGCGGGGGGCAGAGATACGCAGTATTTT. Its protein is CASSSGRGVAGGRDTQYF.

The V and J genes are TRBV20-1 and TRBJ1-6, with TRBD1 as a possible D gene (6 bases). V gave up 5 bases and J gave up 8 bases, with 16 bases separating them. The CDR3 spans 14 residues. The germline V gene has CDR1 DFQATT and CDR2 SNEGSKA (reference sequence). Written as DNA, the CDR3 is TGCAGTGCTCCGGGGGGGGCGTCGGATTCACCCCTCCACTTT. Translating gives CSAPGGASDSPLHF.

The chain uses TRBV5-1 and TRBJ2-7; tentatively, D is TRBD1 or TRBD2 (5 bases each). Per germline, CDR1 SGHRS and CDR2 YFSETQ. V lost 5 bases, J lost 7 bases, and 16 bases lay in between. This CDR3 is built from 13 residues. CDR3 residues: CASRGVGRREQYF. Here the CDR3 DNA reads TGCGCCAGCAGGGGAGTGGGGCGGAGGGAGCAGTACTTC.

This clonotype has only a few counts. CDR3 sequence: CASSLGDRVRTGELFF. The CDR3 DNA follows: TGTGCCAGCAGCTTGGGGGACAGGGTACGCACCGGGGAGCTGTTTTTT. The V and J genes are TRBV11-1 and TRBJ2-2; the match to TRBD1 covers 9 bases. CDR3 length: 16 residues. V lost 3 bases to trimming and J lost 4 bases; unmatched junction nucleotides: 6. Germline CDR1 SGHAT, CDR2 FQDESV (reference sequence).

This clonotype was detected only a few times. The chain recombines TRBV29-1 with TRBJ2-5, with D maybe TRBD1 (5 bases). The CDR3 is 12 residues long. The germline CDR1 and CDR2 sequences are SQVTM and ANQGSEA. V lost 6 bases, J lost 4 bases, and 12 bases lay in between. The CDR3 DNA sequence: TGCAGCGTCAGCGACAGTCGAGAGACCCAGTACTTC. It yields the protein CSVSDSRETQYF. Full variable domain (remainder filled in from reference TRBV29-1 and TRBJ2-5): SAVISQKPSRDICQRGTSLTIQCQVDSQVTMMFWYRQQPGQSLTLIATANQGSEATYESGFVIDKFPISRPNLTFSTLTVSNMSPEDSSIYLCSVSDSRETQYFGPGTRLLVL.

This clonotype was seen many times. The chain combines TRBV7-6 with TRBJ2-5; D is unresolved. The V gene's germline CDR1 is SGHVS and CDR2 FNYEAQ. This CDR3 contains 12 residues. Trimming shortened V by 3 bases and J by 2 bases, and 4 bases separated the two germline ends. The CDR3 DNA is TGTGCCAGCAGCTTGGGGCAAGAGACCCAGTACTTC. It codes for CASSLGQETQYF. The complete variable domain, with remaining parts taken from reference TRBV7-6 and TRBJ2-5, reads GAGVSQSPRYKVTKRGQDVALRCDPISGHVSLYWYRQALGQGPEFLTYFNYEAQQDKSGLPNDRFSAERPEGSISTLTIQRTEQRDSAMYRCASSLGQETQYFGPGTRLLVL.

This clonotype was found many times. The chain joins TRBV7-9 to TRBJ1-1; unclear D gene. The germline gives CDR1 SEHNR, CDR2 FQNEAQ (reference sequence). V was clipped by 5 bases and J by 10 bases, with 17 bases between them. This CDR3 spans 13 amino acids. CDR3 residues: CASSHFGLLGAFF. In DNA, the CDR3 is TGTGCCAGCAGCCATTTCGGACTCCTGGGAGCTTTCTTT.

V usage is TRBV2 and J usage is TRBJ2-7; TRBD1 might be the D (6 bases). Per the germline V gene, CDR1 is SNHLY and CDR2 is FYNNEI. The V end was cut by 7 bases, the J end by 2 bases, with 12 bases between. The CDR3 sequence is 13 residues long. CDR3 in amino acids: CASTHAGAYEQYF. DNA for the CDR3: TGTGCCAGCACCCACGCAGGGGCCTACGAGCAGTACTTC.

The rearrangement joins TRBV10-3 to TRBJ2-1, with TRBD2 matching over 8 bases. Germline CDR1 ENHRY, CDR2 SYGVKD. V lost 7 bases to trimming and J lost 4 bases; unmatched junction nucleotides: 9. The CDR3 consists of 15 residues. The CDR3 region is CAITSSGGLYNEQFF. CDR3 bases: TGTGCCATCACCTCGAGCGGGGGTCTATACAATGAGCAGTTCTTC.

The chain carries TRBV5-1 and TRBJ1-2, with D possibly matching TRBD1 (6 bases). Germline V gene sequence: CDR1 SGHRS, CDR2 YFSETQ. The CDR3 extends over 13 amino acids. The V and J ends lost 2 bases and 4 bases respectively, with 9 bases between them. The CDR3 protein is CASSFGGSYGYTF. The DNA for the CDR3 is TGCGCCAGCAGCTTCGGGGGCAGCTATGGCTACACCTTC.

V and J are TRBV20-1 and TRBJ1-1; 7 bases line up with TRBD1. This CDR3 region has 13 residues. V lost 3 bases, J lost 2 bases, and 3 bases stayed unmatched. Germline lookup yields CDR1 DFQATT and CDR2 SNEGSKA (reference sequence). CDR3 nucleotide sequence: TGCAGTGCTAGCCGGGACAGAAACACTGAAGCTTTCTTT. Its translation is CSASRDRNTEAFF.

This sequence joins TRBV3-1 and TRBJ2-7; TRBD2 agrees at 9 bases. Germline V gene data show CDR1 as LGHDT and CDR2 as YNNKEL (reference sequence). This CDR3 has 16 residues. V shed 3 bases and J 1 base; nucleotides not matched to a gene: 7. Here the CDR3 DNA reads TGTGCCAGCAGCCAGGGTCTAGCGGGATGGTCCTACGAGCAGTACTTC. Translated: CASSQGLAGWSYEQYF.

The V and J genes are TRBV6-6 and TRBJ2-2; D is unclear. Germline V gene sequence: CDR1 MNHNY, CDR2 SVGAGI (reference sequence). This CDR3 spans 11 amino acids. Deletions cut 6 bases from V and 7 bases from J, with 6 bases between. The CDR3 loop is CASRNFGELFF. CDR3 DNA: TGTGCCAGCAGAAACTTCGGGGAGCTGTTTTTT.